Listed below are T cell receptor beta chains from one sample, sequenced in a study of shared clonotypes between healthy human individuals. The table came from immunoSEQ multiplex PCR; TCRdb's copy has only in-frame clones and leaves some out. In the table there are millions of clones, roughly 93% of which are singletons. Material: naive CD4+ T cells from PBMCs. Source of these receptors: a young man in good health. Some clones in this sample may be carry-over from other donors' samples. Each CDR3 is given without its conserved first and last residue.

V gene	J gene	CDR3 protein
TRBV19	TRBJ2-2	ASSQGQGAGTGELF
TRBV5-4	TRBJ2-5	ASSLGQKETQY
TRBV28	TRBJ1-1	ASRMGPINTEAF
TRBV5-1	TRBJ2-7	ASSLHAGGTSYEQY
TRBV5-4	TRBJ2-3	ASGVAASGRPDTQY
TRBV13	TRBJ2-7	ASSLVAPAGDWCYEQY
TRBV6-1	TRBJ2-7	ASSGYLMGQGTYEQY
TRBV10-3	TRBJ1-1	AIGLGGTEAF
TRBV7-2	TRBJ1-4	ASSLANWNEKLF
TRBV6-1	TRBJ2-5	ASGRAGGGEETQY
TRBV5-6	TRBJ1-4	ASSYQGLNEKLF
TRBV18	TRBJ2-7	ASSPPGHQFYEQY
TRBV5-1	TRBJ1-1	ASSLTGGNTEAF
TRBV5-1	TRBJ1-1	ASSLEGGRRAF
TRBV6-5	TRBJ1-5	ASSLDGNQPQH
TRBV18	TRBJ2-5	ASSPLFGQETQY
TRBV28	TRBJ1-1	ASTPGIRTRAEAF
TRBV29-1	TRBJ2-1	SVEWVRAGGFWNEQF
TRBV10-3	TRBJ2-1	AIRTLAGGPEYNEQF
TRBV7-3	TRBJ2-4	ARFGLAGGPGKNIQY
TRBV9	TRBJ2-3	ASSVGQPTDTQY
TRBV5-1	TRBJ2-1	ASSSGTGGYNEQF
TRBV30	TRBJ2-1	AWRRKGRVGYNEQF
TRBV11-2	TRBJ2-7	ASSLEVAGAYEQY
TRBV19	TRBJ1-5	ASSIVTGGNQPQH
TRBV19	TRBJ1-2	ASRGTGGSYGYT
TRBV6-5	TRBJ1-1	ASSYSRQRPNTEAF
TRBV4-1	TRBJ2-7	ASSQGTGTPYEQY
TRBV5-1	TRBJ2-7	ASSLALRGEQY
TRBV18	TRBJ1-2	ASSPGFANYGYT
TRBV6-1	TRBJ2-5	ASSGGVRETQY
TRBV5-4	TRBJ2-2	ASSRPLANTGELF
TRBV28	TRBJ1-1	ASRLGTYDTEAF
TRBV25-1	TRBJ2-1	ASSGRGTSGNNEQF
TRBV4-2	TRBJ2-3	ASSQERTSGRVEDTQY
TRBV15	TRBJ2-7	ATSRADLGLAGSEEQY
TRBV5-1	TRBJ1-3	ASSGQGSGNTIY
TRBV2	TRBJ1-1	ASSEALGISTEAF
TRBV30	TRBJ1-4	AWSGPGPVYNEKLF
TRBV6-5	TRBJ1-2	ASSYGDRGYGYT
TRBV7-2	TRBJ2-7	ASSLGQGGYEQY
TRBV5-4	TRBJ1-1	ASSLEQGGVRTEAF
TRBV5-4	TRBJ1-3	ASSSPGTNTIY
TRBV6-1	TRBJ1-3	ASSEAGQAGNTIY
TRBV21-1	TRBJ2-1	ASSKWGGGAREQF
TRBV28	TRBJ2-7	ASSYSASSPYEQY
TRBV4-1	TRBJ2-7	ASSHPGRAHYEQY
TRBV5-4	TRBJ2-5	ASSLPGYETQY
TRBV18	TRBJ2-1	ASSPPEAGGPGSQF
TRBV6-4	TRBJ2-1	ASSDNPSGRSYNEQF
TRBV4-3	TRBJ1-2	ASSQDARGYT
TRBV9	TRBJ1-1	ASSVVEGITEAF
TRBV11-3	TRBJ2-3	ASSWQGPADTQY
TRBV10-2	TRBJ1-5	ASRFGTVDQPQH
TRBV7-2	TRBJ2-5	ASSLVAWYQETQY